Following are 27 T cell receptor beta chains from one sample sequenced in a study of T cells in Graves' hyperthyroidism and ophthalmopathy. Amplified regions were TCR beta CDR3 sequences from RNA transcripts. Researchers ran a first-round RT-PCR on the TCR CDR3 using the HTBI primer set. Using its own MiXCR run on the multiplex PCR reads, TCRdb lists one record per CDR3 protein. The sample carries 610,000 or so distinct CDR3 sequences, more than 45% recorded once. Sequences were obtained from peripheral blood or thyroid tissue (not recorded which). These receptors were taken from a woman aged 18 to 35 with Graves' hyperthyroidism.

J is TRBJ1-2 and V is TRBV6-6, with TRBD1 identical over 7 bases. The germline gives CDR1 MNHNY, CDR2 SVGAGI (reference sequence). The V segment lost 2 bases and the J segment 3 bases; nucleotides outside the gene matches: 9. This CDR3 region has 16 residues. The CDR3 loop reads CASSYNRDSPHYGYTF. CDR3 DNA: TGTGCCAGCAGTTACAACCGGGACAGCCCCCACTATGGCTACACCTTC.

This clonotype occurred many times. V gene TRBV9 combines with J gene TRBJ2-7; D is ambiguous. The CDR3 is made up of 13 amino acids. From germline, CDR1 is SGDLS and CDR2 YYNGEE. Trimming cost V 4 bases and J 5 bases, with 13 bases left between them. The CDR3 DNA follows: TGTGCCAGCAGCTCCCTAGGGTCAAACGAGCAGTACTTC. This encodes CASSSLGSNEQYF.

This clonotype was picked up many times. The V gene is TRBV7-9, the J gene TRBJ1-4; a weak D match, TRBD1 (5 bases). Per the germline V gene, CDR1 is SEHNR and CDR2 is FQNEAQ (reference sequence). V lost 7 bases to trimming and J lost 7 bases, with 19 bases between them. This CDR3 is 15 amino acids long. The CDR3 sequence is CASTQGRLGGEKLFF. In DNA form, the CDR3 reads TGTGCCAGCACCCAGGGACGTCTGGGGGGTGAAAAACTGTTTTTT.

The V gene is TRBV10-3, the J gene TRBJ2-3; 8 bases fit TRBD1. The CDR3 contains 12 residues. From germline, CDR1 is ENHRY and CDR2 SYGVKD. V was pared by 3 bases and J by 7 bases, with 0 bases of the junction left unmatched. CDR3 in amino acids: CAISDRGHTQYF. CDR3 bases: TGTGCCATCAGTGACAGGGGGCATACGCAGTATTTT.

This chain uses TRBV12-3 or TRBV12-4 with TRBJ2-7; D is uncertain. This CDR3 comprises 14 residues. Deletions cut 8 bases from V and 0 bases from J, with 14 bases between. The CDR3 region is CASGLRTGSYEQYF. The CDR3 coding sequence is TGTGCCAGCGGCCTTAGGACGGGCTCCTACGAGCAGTACTTC.

The V and J genes are TRBV5-6 and TRBJ2-1, with unresolved D. The germline V and J ends were trimmed by 0 bases and 8 bases, with 12 bases remaining between them. Germline V gene sequence: CDR1 SGHDT, CDR2 YYEEEE. CDR3 size: 14 residues. The CDR3 nucleotides are TGTGCCAGCAGCTTGGGACCCCCTGGGGATGAGCAGTTCTTC. This sequence encodes CASSLGPPGDEQFF.

This clonotype was counted many times. The V and J genes are TRBV5-1 and TRBJ1-3, with no clear D. The germline CDR1 and CDR2 sequences are SGHRS and YFSETQ. The CDR3 extends over 13 amino acids. Trimming took off 4 bases at V and 4 bases at J, with 9 bases between the two ends. Written as DNA, the CDR3 is TGCGCCAGCAGCCGACTGACGGGAAACACCATATATTTT. As protein: CASSRLTGNTIYF.

This clonotype has ten or more counts. The J gene is TRBJ1-2, the V gene TRBV9; TRBD1 is a possible D gene (5 bases). Deletions cut 0 bases from V and 7 bases from J, with 13 bases between. The CDR3 loop spans 14 amino acids. Germline V gene lookup returns CDR1 SGDLS and CDR2 YYNGEE. The CDR3 spells CASSVGGGRGGYTF. For the CDR3, the DNA is TGTGCCAGCAGCGTAGGGGGGGGTCGCGGTGGCTACACCTTC.

Ten or more counts support this clonotype. V is TRBV7-2 and J is TRBJ2-5; D is unresolved. The ends were cut back, 6 bases at V and 2 bases at J, with 10 bases in the middle. CDR1 and CDR2 (germline): SGHTA, FQGNSA. CDR3 length: 13 residues. This chain's CDR3 is CASSYSSQETQYF. The CDR3 DNA reads as TGTGCCAGCAGTTACAGCTCTCAAGAGACCCAGTACTTC.

About this clonotype itself: A read error may explain this, as a much larger clone is one base away. This rearrangement joins TRBV18 to TRBJ1-1; no definite D call. The CDR3 loop spans 14 amino acids. Trimming shortened V by 1 base and J by 0 bases, and 6 bases separated the two germline ends. Germline CDR1 and CDR2: KGHSH and LQKENI. The DNA of the CDR3 is TGTGCCAGCTCACCACGTCAGTTGAACACTGAAGCTTTCTTT. Residues: CASSPRQLNTEAFF.

This clonotype was counted once. Given the absence of the conserved phenylalanine or tryptophan at the CDR3 end, a read error is likely. The DNA is left out, because the CDR3 cannot be placed on it with certainty; the CDR3 is given as TCRdb lists it. J is TRBJ1-6 and V is TRBV11-2. The CDR3 spans 9 residues, counting both ends. Per germline, CDR1 SGHAT and CDR2 FQNNGV. CDR3 sequence: CASSHGLAA.

This clonotype was seen a few times. The rearrangement joins TRBV12-3 or TRBV12-4 to TRBJ2-2; 11 bases agree with TRBD2. The CDR3 sequence is 17 residues long. The V gene end was trimmed by 2 bases and the J gene end by 1 base; junction bases not matched to a gene: 3. The CDR3 region is CASSLLAGGRNTGELFF. CDR3 sequence (DNA): TGTGCCAGCAGTTTACTAGCGGGAGGTCGGAACACCGGGGAGCTGTTTTTT.

Of note for this clonotype: Here the CDR3 omits its conserved ending phenylalanine or tryptophan, so a read error is the likely source. It is unclear where the CDR3 begins or ends on the DNA, so no DNA is shown, and the CDR3 is as TCRdb lists it. The V gene is TRBV10-3, the J gene TRBJ2-5; the table assigns TRBD1, which was not confirmed against the DNA. Including both end residues, the CDR3 is 9 amino acids long. Germline V gene data show CDR1 as ENHRY and CDR2 as SYGVKD. The CDR3 loop reads CAISENVGQ.

There are many counts of this clonotype. This chain joins TRBV7-9 and TRBJ1-4; 7 bases align to TRBD1. CDR3 size: 15 residues. V shed 5 bases and J 7 bases; nucleotides not matched to a gene: 10. The germline V gene encodes CDR1 SEHNR and CDR2 FQNEAQ (reference sequence). This chain's CDR3 is CASSSETGVGEKLFF. Written as DNA, the CDR3 is TGTGCCAGCAGCAGTGAAACAGGGGTTGGTGAAAAACTGTTTTTT.

The rearrangement joins TRBV5-1 to TRBJ1-2; D not resolved. This CDR3 comprises 15 residues. The V end lost 4 bases, the J end lost 7 bases, and 20 bases lay between the germline ends. Germline assignment: CDR1 SGHRS and CDR2 YFSETQ. The CDR3 DNA sequence: TGCGCCAGCAGCACCGCGGCGACGGCGAGCTCTGGCTACACCTTC. Translated: CASSTAATASSGYTF.

The sample holds a few counts of this clonotype. Relative to the germline gene, one junction end is altered; a read error may explain this. The V gene is TRBV5-1, the J gene TRBJ2-2; D not resolved. In germline, CDR1 is SGHRS, CDR2 YFSETQ. The CDR3 has 14 amino acids. The CDR3 coding sequence is TGCGCCAGCAGCTTGAATGCTGCTTCGGATGAGCAGTTTTTT. Translated: CASSLNAASDEQFF.

There are a few counts of this clonotype. This chain links TRBV20-1 with TRBJ2-7; a possible D gene is TRBD2 (6 bases). This CDR3 comprises 14 residues. The V gene's germline CDR1 is DFQATT and CDR2 SNEGSKA (reference sequence). Trimming removed 6 bases from V and 4 bases from J, with 19 bases in between. The CDR3 DNA reads as TGCAGTGCCCGACCCGCCGGGAGTTATTACGAGCAGTACTTC. Translating gives CSARPAGSYYEQYF.

The rearrangement uses TRBV20-1 and TRBJ1-4, with 10 bases that match TRBD1. This CDR3 comprises 14 residues. The ends lost 0 bases at V and 6 bases at J; junction bases unmatched: 1. Per the germline V gene, CDR1 is DFQATT and CDR2 is SNEGSKA (reference sequence). The CDR3 sequence: CSARDGTGDEKLFF. CDR3 DNA sequence: TGCAGTGCTAGAGACGGGACAGGGGATGAAAAACTGTTTTTT.

Ten or more counts support this clonotype. The chain couples TRBV12-3 or TRBV12-4 to TRBJ2-7, with TRBD2 identical over 9 bases. V gave up 6 bases and J gave up 3 bases; unmatched junction bases: 6. The CDR3 runs 14 residues. CDR3 protein: CASRDGTSNYEQYF. CDR3 DNA sequence: TGTGCCAGCAGAGACGGGACTAGCAACTACGAGCAGTACTTC.

The chain links TRBV4-1 to TRBJ2-7; no reliable D call. The better agreement between TRBJ2-1 and the DNA end casts doubt on the J call. Germline CDR1 MGHRA, CDR2 YSYEKL. The CDR3 contains 12 residues. CDR3 region: CASSQDRKEQFF. The CDR3 region has the DNA TGCGCCAGCAGCCAAGACCGAAAGGAGCAGTTCTTC.

Of note for this clonotype: A much larger clone differs by one base, so this may be a read error. The conserved closing phenylalanine or tryptophan is absent in this CDR3, likely reflecting a read error. The rearrangement links TRBV27 to TRBJ1-5; unclear D gene. The V gene's germline CDR1 is MNHEY and CDR2 SMNVEV (reference sequence). CDR3 length: 12 amino acids. V gave up 5 bases and J gave up 6 bases, with 8 bases separating them. The CDR3 sequence is CASSHAGQPQHL. CDR3 in DNA: TGTGCCAGCAGTCATGCCGGTCAGCCCCAGCATCTT.

This clonotype was recorded at least ten times. The rearrangement joins TRBV19 to TRBJ1-1; no reliable D call. This CDR3 contains 13 residues. CDR1 LNHDA and CDR2 SQIVND come from the germline V gene (reference sequence). Trimming removed 2 bases at V and 6 bases at J, with 10 bases between. The CDR3 protein is CASSIISRAEAFF. The CDR3 DNA reads TGTGCCAGTAGTATAATTTCTCGGGCTGAAGCTTTCTTT.

In its sample, this clonotype was seen many times. DNA for the CDR3: TGTGCCAGCAGCTTCGGTGCTAGCGAATACTTCTCTGGGGCCAACGTCCTGACTTTC. Translated: CASSFGASEYFSGANVLTF. This sequence joins TRBV7-2 and TRBJ2-6; maybe TRBD2 (6 bases). The CDR3 spans 19 residues. Between the trimmed V and J ends, which lost 3 bases and 0 bases, there was a span of 18 bases. Germline V gives CDR1 SGHTA, CDR2 FQGNSA.

This chain uses TRBV7-3 with TRBJ1-6; TRBD1 agrees at 9 bases. V trimming: 4 bases; J trimming: 11 bases; junction bases outside the gene matches: 12. CDR3 length: 16 residues. CDR1 SGHTA and CDR2 FQGTGA come from the germline V gene. The CDR3 DNA reads TGTGCCAGCAGCTCCCGGGGACAGGGAATCTTAACACCCCTCCACTTT. This codes for CASSSRGQGILTPLHF.

At least ten counts were recorded for this clonotype. This sequence joins TRBV13 and TRBJ1-4; TRBD1 might be the D (6 bases). The germline V and J ends were trimmed by 2 bases and 8 bases, with 12 bases remaining between them. The CDR3 loop spans 14 amino acids. Germline values: CDR1 PRHDT, CDR2 FYEKMQ (reference sequence). The CDR3 DNA is TGTGCCAGCAGCTTATCTCTTCAGGGGGAAAAACTGTTTTTT. Translating it yields CASSLSLQGEKLFF.

The chain is built from TRBV24-1 and TRBJ2-1; D not resolved. Between the trimmed V and J ends, which lost 6 bases and 6 bases, there was a span of 8 bases. CDR1 KGHDR and CDR2 SFDVKD come from the germline V gene. The CDR3 has 12 amino acids. The CDR3 is CATSFPGNEQFF. The CDR3, as DNA: TGTGCCACCAGTTTTCCAGGCAATGAGCAGTTCTTC.

This clonotype was picked up many times. The CDR3 region is CATSDPGSGELFF. As DNA, the CDR3 is TGTGCCACCAGTGACCCGGGGTCCGGGGAGCTGTTTTTT. The chain couples TRBV24-1 to TRBJ2-2, with D tentatively TRBD2 (5 bases). This CDR3 has 13 residues. Trimming shortened V by 4 bases and J by 6 bases, and 8 bases separated the two germline ends. Looked up from germline, CDR1 is KGHDR and CDR2 is SFDVKD.